This TCR beta chain was found in a study of T cells in Graves' hyperthyroidism and ophthalmopathy. Points from the study as a whole: Researchers report that a 13 V-J model separated ophthalmopathy from stable hyperthyroidism. Ophthalmopathy got predicted by the model a median 6.5 months before its onset. Blood held most thyroid clonotypes expanded above 0.001 frequency.

Of note for this clonotype: Its antigen is currently unknown.

Orbital computed tomography, thyroid ultrasound, serum thyroxine and TRAb, and clinical symptoms together informed the diagnoses. The investigators amplified TCR beta CDR3 regions from RNA transcripts. The HTBI primer set served for first-round RT-PCR of the TCR CDR3. Each CDR3 protein is one row after TCRdb ran MiXCR on the multiplex PCR reads. The sample includes over 500,000 distinct CDR3 sequences, 16% seen only once; the top ten take over 25%. The CDR3 is 12 residues long. Trimming cost V 6 bases and J 3 bases; bases outside gene matches: 0. Looked up from germline, CDR1 is ENHRY and CDR2 is SYGVKD.

The source of this sequence is a woman in her 30s with Graves' ophthalmopathy. The sequenced sample consisted of blood. The chain has TRBV10-3 and TRBJ2-5; 8 bases match TRBD1. CDR3 bases: TGTGCCATCAGGACAGGGGAAGAGACCCAGTACTTC. Residues: CAIRTGEETQYF.